The 30 T cell receptor beta chains in this list originate from one sample, sequenced in a study of T cell responses to AZD1222 COVID-19 vaccine. Here immunoSEQ multiplex PCR was the method, and the copy in TCRdb shows in-frame clones only, minus some. The sample contains more than 85,000 clones, around 93% of which appear only once. Sequenced material: peripheral blood, taken 28 days after the second AZD1222 dose. These receptors were obtained from an adult who received the AZD1222 COVID-19 vaccine.

The V call is TRBV5-1, the J call TRBJ1-1, with a possible D match to TRBD1 (5 bases). CDR1 and CDR2 (germline): SGHRS, YFSETQ. The CDR3 covers 12 residues. V lost 2 bases and J lost 4, with 6 bases in between. CDR3 nucleotides: TGCGCCAGCAGCTTTAGGGGCACTGAAGCTTTCTTT. This translates into CASSFRGTEAFF.

The chain employs TRBV19 and TRBJ1-1; 7 bases are a match to TRBD1. CDR1 is LNHDA and CDR2 is SQIVND in the germline V gene (reference sequence). Trimming at V came to 3 bases and at J to 1 base, leaving 2 bases not matched to a gene. CDR3 length equals 14 residues. Here the CDR3 DNA reads TGTGCCAGTAGTATGACAGGGAGGAACACTGAAGCTTTCTTT. Translating it yields CASSMTGRNTEAFF.

The chain recombines TRBV5-6 with TRBJ2-5; D remains unclear. Germline V gene sequence: CDR1 SGHDT, CDR2 YYEEEE. This CDR3 has 16 residues. V lost 1 base to trimming and J lost 5 bases, with 18 bases between them. CDR3 region: CASSLLGVRFSETQYF. The CDR3 DNA follows: TGTGCCAGCAGCTTGCTTGGGGTTCGATTCTCGGAGACCCAGTACTTC.

The chain carries TRBV19 and TRBJ1-1; D possibly corresponds to TRBD1 (5 bases). With 5 bases removed from V and 0 bases from J, the gap between germline ends came to 10 bases. This CDR3 is built from 14 residues. The V gene's germline CDR1 is LNHDA and CDR2 SQIVND (reference sequence). CDR3 loop: CASSLTVMNTEAFF. The CDR3 bases are TGTGCCAGTAGTTTGACAGTTATGAACACTGAAGCTTTCTTT. The full variable domain, completed using reference TRBV19 and TRBJ1-1, is DGGITQSPKYLFRKEGQNVTLSCEQNLNHDAMYWYRQDPGQGLRLIYYSQIVNDFQKGDIAEGYSVSREKKESFPLTVTSAQKNPTAFYLCASSLTVMNTEAFFGQGTRLTVV.

This clone came up a few times. The same CDR3 can be traced to other DNA sequences in this sample. The chain links TRBV5-1 to TRBJ2-7; 7 nucleotides agree with TRBD1. Germline V CDR1 and CDR2: SGHRS, YFSETQ. The CDR3 is 13 residues long. V trimming: 4 bases; J trimming: 3 bases; junction bases outside the gene matches: 4. In DNA form, the CDR3 reads TGCGCCAGCAGCCTAGGACAGGTCTACGAGCAGTACTTC. Translated, it gives CASSLGQVYEQYF.

This rearrangement joins TRBV6-4 to TRBJ2-7; D is uncertain. Deletions cut 2 bases from V and 4 bases from J, with 24 bases between. Germline CDR1 is MRHNA and CDR2 is SNTAGT. The CDR3 runs to 18 residues. The CDR3, as DNA: TGTGCCAGCAGTGACGGAGCAGTCCGAATTCTAAGATGGTACGAGCAGTACTTC. Protein: CASSDGAVRILRWYEQYF.

The rearrangement uses TRBV15 and TRBJ2-7; D may be TRBD2 (7 bases). The germline CDR1 and CDR2 sequences are LNHNV and YYDKDF (reference sequence). Trimming stripped 0 bases from V and 4 bases from J, with 13 bases between. This CDR3 is 15 amino acids long. Here the CDR3 reads CATSRDGGGAYEQYF. The CDR3 DNA is TGTGCCACCAGCAGAGATGGCGGGGGCGCGTACGAGCAGTACTTC. Complete variable domain (other parts from reference TRBV15 and TRBJ2-7): DAMVIQNPRYQVTQFGKPVTLSCSQTLNHNVMYWYQQKSSQAPKLLFHYYDKDFNNEADTPDNFQSRRPNTSFCFLDIRSPGLGDTAMYLCATSRDGGGAYEQYFGPGTRLTVT.

V is TRBV7-6 and J is TRBJ1-4; D is unresolved. The CDR3 spans 14 residues. Germline values: CDR1 SGHVS, CDR2 FNYEAQ. V dropped 1 base and J dropped 0 bases, with 3 bases sitting between them. The CDR3 bases are TGTGCCAGCAGCTTAGGGGCAACTAATGAAAAACTGTTTTTT. This encodes CASSLGATNEKLFF.

As DNA, the CDR3 is TGTGCCAGCAGTGAAAGGGGGGCAGGATCTGGCTACACCTTC. Translating gives CASSERGAGSGYTF. The chain joins TRBV2 to TRBJ1-2; weak D call: TRBD1 (6 bases). CDR1 is SNHLY and CDR2 is FYNNEI in the germline V gene. V was shortened by 2 bases and J by 7 bases, with 14 bases between the two germline ends. The length of the CDR3 is 14 residues.

The V call is TRBV25-1, the J call TRBJ2-1; a weak D match, TRBD1 (5 bases). CDR3 size: 15 residues. Trimming removed 5 bases at V and 5 bases at J, with 16 bases between. Germline-derived CDR1 and CDR2 are MGHDK and SYGVNS. CDR3 DNA sequence: TGTGCCAGCAGTTTCTTAGGGGATGAGAACAATGAGCAGTTCTTC. Translated: CASSFLGDENNEQFF.

This clone was seen a few times. The chain has TRBV27 and TRBJ1-6; D is uncertain. The CDR3 covers 15 residues. Germline loops: CDR1 MNHEY, CDR2 SMNVEV (reference sequence). V lost 0 bases and J 8 bases, leaving 11 bases between the germline ends. CDR3 loop: CASSLSWADDSPLHF. The CDR3 DNA reads TGTGCCAGCAGTTTATCTTGGGCAGATGATTCACCCCTCCACTTT.

The CDR3 region has the DNA TGTGCCAGCAGCCAAGTCGCGGGGGCGAGTGAAAAACTGTTTTTT. Translation: CASSQVAGASEKLFF. This chain joins TRBV14 and TRBJ1-4; possibly TRBD1 for D (6 bases). CDR3 length: 15 residues. V was clipped by 1 base and J by 7 bases, with 13 bases between them. Germline V gene sequence: CDR1 SGHDN, CDR2 FVKESK. Combining the CDR3 with reference TRBV14 and TRBJ1-4 gives the whole variable domain EAGVTQFPSHSVIEKGQTVTLRCDPISGHDNLYWYRRVMGKEIKFLLHFVKESKQDESGMPNNRFLAERTGGTYSTLKVQPAELEDSGVYFCASSQVAGASEKLFFGSGTQLSVL.

CDR3 amino acids: CASSYLFGGDGNIQYF. CDR3 bases: TGTGCCAGCAGTTACCTATTCGGGGGAGATGGAAACATTCAGTACTTC. J is TRBJ2-4 and V is TRBV6-5, with TRBD2 as a possible D gene (6 bases). CDR3 length equals 16 residues. The germline CDR1 and CDR2 sequences are MNHEY and SVGAGI. Trimming shortened V by 2 bases and J by 6 bases, and 17 bases separated the two germline ends.

The chain recombines TRBV14 with TRBJ2-2; D gene unclear. The CDR3 is 17 residues long. The V gene's germline CDR1 is SGHDN and CDR2 FVKESK. With 0 bases removed from V and 2 bases from J, the gap between germline ends came to 13 bases. The CDR3 loop reads CASSQDSVFTNTGELFF. The CDR3 DNA reads TGTGCCAGCAGCCAAGATTCGGTCTTCACCAACACCGGGGAGCTGTTTTTT.

This clone was detected only once. The chain recombines TRBV27 with TRBJ1-5; the D is unclear. This CDR3 is built from 11 residues. Germline V lookup: CDR1 MNHEY, CDR2 SMNVEV (reference sequence). Trimming shortened V by 8 bases and J by 2 bases, and 4 bases separated the two germline ends. The CDR3 reads CASGGNQPQHF. Here the CDR3 DNA reads TGTGCCAGCGGGGGCAATCAGCCCCAGCATTTT.

J is TRBJ1-2 and V is TRBV19, with D possibly being TRBD1 (5 bases). CDR3 length equals 14 residues. CDR1 LNHDA and CDR2 SQIVND come from the germline V gene (reference sequence). The V gene lost 5 bases and the J gene lost 8 bases, with 18 bases spanning the gap. The CDR3, as DNA: TGTGCCAGTAGTCCCCCCTCGGGGGTTCTGGGCTACACCTTC. Its protein is CASSPPSGVLGYTF.

The chain couples TRBV3-1 (or the pseudogene TRBV3-2) to TRBJ2-7, with 14 bases that match TRBD2. V lost 4 bases to trimming and J lost 3 bases; unmatched junction nucleotides: 5. The CDR3 runs to 16 residues. The germline gives CDR1 LGHDT, CDR2 YNNKEL (reference sequence). This CDR3 is CASSPRLAGGIYEQYF. The CDR3 nucleotides are TGTGCCAGCAGCCCTCGACTAGCGGGGGGGATCTACGAGCAGTACTTC.

CDR3 protein: CSYRGDTEAFF. The CDR3 coding sequence is TGCAGCTATCGCGGGGACACTGAAGCTTTCTTT. This chain connects TRBV29-1 to TRBJ1-1; D unclear. In germline, CDR1 is SQVTM, CDR2 ANQGSEA. This CDR3 contains 11 residues. Trimming removed 8 bases at V and 3 bases at J, with 10 bases between.

V is TRBV27 and J is TRBJ2-1; weak D call: TRBD1 (6 bases). The CDR3 has 13 amino acids. Per germline, CDR1 MNHEY and CDR2 SMNVEV (reference sequence). The V end was cut by 2 bases, the J end by 12 bases, with 14 bases between. The CDR3 loop is CASSLGGGFRQFF. CDR3 sequence (DNA): TGTGCCAGCAGTTTAGGGGGCGGGTTTAGGCAGTTCTTC.

The chain combines TRBV7-2 with TRBJ2-7; D possibly corresponds to TRBD1 (5 bases). V dropped 1 base and J dropped 7 bases, with 8 bases sitting between them. The CDR3 totals 12 residues. Looked up from germline, CDR1 is SGHTA and CDR2 is FQGNSA. CDR3: CASSLETVEQYF. Written as DNA, the CDR3 is TGTGCCAGCAGCTTAGAGACAGTGGAGCAGTACTTC.

Remarks on this clone: The same CDR3 can be traced to other DNA sequences in this sample. The rearrangement uses TRBV5-1 and TRBJ2-3; no clear D. Germline V gene sequence: CDR1 SGHRS, CDR2 YFSETQ. The CDR3 contains 11 residues. The V gene lost 2 bases and the J gene lost 4 bases, with 2 bases spanning the gap. The CDR3, as DNA: TGCGCCAGCAGCTTAGCAGATACGCAGTATTTT. Protein sequence: CASSLADTQYF.

The chain has TRBV11-2 and TRBJ2-7; possibly TRBD1 for D (7 bases). Deletions cut 2 bases from V and 3 bases from J, with 23 bases between. Looked up from germline, CDR1 is SGHAT and CDR2 is FQNNGV. The CDR3 extends over 18 amino acids. CDR3 in DNA: TGTGCCAGCAGCTTAAGCCGCGGGGTGGGGACAGTTAGCTACGAGCAGTACTTC. Translating it yields CASSLSRGVGTVSYEQYF.

This sequence joins TRBV12-3 or TRBV12-4 and TRBJ2-6, with D unresolved. The CDR3 is 13 residues long. Trimming removed 6 bases from V and 1 base from J, with 4 bases in between. The CDR3 spells CASRQSGANVLTF. The CDR3 DNA sequence: TGTGCCAGCAGGCAATCTGGGGCCAACGTCCTGACTTTC.

V usage is TRBV14 and J usage is TRBJ1-5; 7 bases match TRBD1. The CDR3 has 13 residues. Germline lookup yields CDR1 SGHDN and CDR2 FVKESK. J was trimmed by 6 bases and V by 6 bases; bases with no gene match: 5. The DNA for the CDR3 is TGTGCCAGCAGTCGGACAGGAGGTCAGCCCCAGCATTTT. It codes for CASSRTGGQPQHF.

The V call is TRBV19, the J call TRBJ1-3; no firm D call. The CDR3 loop spans 14 amino acids. V lost 3 bases and J lost 1, with 7 bases in between. Germline V gene sequence: CDR1 LNHDA, CDR2 SQIVND (reference sequence). The DNA for the CDR3 is TGTGCCAGTAGTATGGCAGCATCTGGAAACACCATATATTTT. Its translation: CASSMAASGNTIYF.

The chain links TRBV5-1 to TRBJ2-2; D unresolved. The length of the CDR3 is 15 residues. Trimming pared 0 bases from V and 0 bases from J, leaving 6 bases between. Germline CDR1 SGHRS, CDR2 YFSETQ. The CDR3 region is CASSLGQTNTGELFF. The CDR3 coding sequence is TGCGCCAGCAGCTTGGGTCAGACGAACACCGGGGAGCTGTTTTTT.

The chain is built from TRBV6-4 and TRBJ1-2; tentative D call: TRBD1 (5 bases). Trimming removed 5 bases from V and 5 bases from J, with 15 bases in between. The CDR3 extends over 14 amino acids. CDR1 and CDR2 from the germline V gene are MRHNA and SNTAGT. CDR3 coding DNA: TGTGCCAGCAGTCGAGATGGGGGAAGATATGGCTACACCTTC. It yields the protein CASSRDGGRYGYTF.

As DNA, the CDR3 is TGTGCCAGCAGCTTAGTGGCCCGTTACACCGGGGAGCTGTTTTTT. Translation: CASSLVARYTGELFF. The chain links TRBV7-6 to TRBJ2-2; D unresolved. The germline gives CDR1 SGHVS, CDR2 FNYEAQ. The germline V and J ends were trimmed by 1 base and 3 bases, with 9 bases remaining between them. CDR3 length: 15 amino acids.

This clone has a handful of counts. V gene TRBV10-2 combines with J gene TRBJ1-1; perhaps TRBD1 as D (5 bases). This CDR3 has 13 residues. Per the germline V gene, CDR1 is WSHSY and CDR2 is SAAADI. With 6 bases removed from V and 6 bases from J, the gap between germline ends came to 14 bases. The CDR3 region is CASSATGVAEAFF. The CDR3 DNA reads TGCGCCAGCAGCGCCACGGGGGTAGCTGAAGCTTTCTTT.

This clone has a handful of counts. The chain recombines TRBV7-9 with TRBJ1-3; 8 bases match TRBD1. Germline CDR1 and CDR2: SEHNR and FQNEAQ (reference sequence). The CDR3 has 14 amino acids. V lost 3 bases and J lost 4; bases outside the gene matches: 2. In DNA form, the CDR3 reads TGTGCCAGCAGCTTCAGGGGGCGAGGAAACACCATATATTTT. Protein: CASSFRGRGNTIYF. Full variable domain (outside the CDR3, taken from reference TRBV7-9 and TRBJ1-3): DTGVSQNPRHKITKRGQNVTFRCDPISEHNRLYWYRQTLGQGPEFLTYFQNEAQLEKSRLLSDRFSAERPKGSFSTLEIQRTEQGDSAMYLCASSFRGRGNTIYFGEGSWLTVV.